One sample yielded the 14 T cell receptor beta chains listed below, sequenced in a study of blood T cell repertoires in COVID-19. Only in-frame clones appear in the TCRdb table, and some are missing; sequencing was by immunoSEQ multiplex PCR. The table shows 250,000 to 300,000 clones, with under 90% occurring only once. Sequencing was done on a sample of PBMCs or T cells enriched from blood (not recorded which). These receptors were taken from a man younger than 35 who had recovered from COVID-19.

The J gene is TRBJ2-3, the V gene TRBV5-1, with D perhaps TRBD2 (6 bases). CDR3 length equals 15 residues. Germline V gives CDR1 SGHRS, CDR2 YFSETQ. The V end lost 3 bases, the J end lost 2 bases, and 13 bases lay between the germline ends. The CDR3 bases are TGCGCCAGCAGCTCGGGACGGGGGACCACAGATACGCAGTATTTT. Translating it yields CASSSGRGTTDTQYF.

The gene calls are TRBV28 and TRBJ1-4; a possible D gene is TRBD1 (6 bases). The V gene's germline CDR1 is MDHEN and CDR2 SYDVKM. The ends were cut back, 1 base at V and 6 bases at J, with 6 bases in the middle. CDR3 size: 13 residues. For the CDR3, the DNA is TGTGCCAGCAGTTTATACAGGGATGAAAAACTGTTTTTT. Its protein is CASSLYRDEKLFF.

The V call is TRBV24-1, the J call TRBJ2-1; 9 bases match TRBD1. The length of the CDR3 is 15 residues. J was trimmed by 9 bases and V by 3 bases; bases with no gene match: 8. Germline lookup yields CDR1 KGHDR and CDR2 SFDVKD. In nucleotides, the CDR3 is TGTGCCACCAGTGATCCGGGGACAGGGCCGGGTGAGCAGTTCTTC. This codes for CATSDPGTGPGEQFF.

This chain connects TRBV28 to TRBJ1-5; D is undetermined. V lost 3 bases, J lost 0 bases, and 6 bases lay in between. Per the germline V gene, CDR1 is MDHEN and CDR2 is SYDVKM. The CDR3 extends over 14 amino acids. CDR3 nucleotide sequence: TGTGCCAGCAGTTTCCTAGTTAGCAATCAGCCCCAGCATTTT. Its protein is CASSFLVSNQPQHF.

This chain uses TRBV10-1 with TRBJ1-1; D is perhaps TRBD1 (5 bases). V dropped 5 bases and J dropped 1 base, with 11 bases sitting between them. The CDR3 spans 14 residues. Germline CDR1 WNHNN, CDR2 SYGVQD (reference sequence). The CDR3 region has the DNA TGCGCCAGCAGTCCCCAAACAGGGAACACTGAAGCTTTCTTT. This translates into CASSPQTGNTEAFF.

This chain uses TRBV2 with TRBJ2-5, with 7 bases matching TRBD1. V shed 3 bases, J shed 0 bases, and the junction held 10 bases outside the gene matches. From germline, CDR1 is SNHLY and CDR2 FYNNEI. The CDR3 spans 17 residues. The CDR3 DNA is TGTGCCAGCAGTGAGGCTGAGTTACAGGGGTACCAAGAGACCCAGTACTTC. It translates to CASSEAELQGYQETQYF.

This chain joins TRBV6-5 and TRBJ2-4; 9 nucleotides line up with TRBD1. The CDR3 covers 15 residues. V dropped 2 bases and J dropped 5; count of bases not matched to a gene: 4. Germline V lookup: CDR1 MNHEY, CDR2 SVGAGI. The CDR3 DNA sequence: TGTGCCAGCAGTTACACCCGGACAGGGGAAAACATTCAGTACTTC. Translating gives CASSYTRTGENIQYF.

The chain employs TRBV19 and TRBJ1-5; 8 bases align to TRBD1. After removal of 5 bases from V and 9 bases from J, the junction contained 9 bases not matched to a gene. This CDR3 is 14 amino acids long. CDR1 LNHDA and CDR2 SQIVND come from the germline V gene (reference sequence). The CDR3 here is CASSSGQGLRPQHF. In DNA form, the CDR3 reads TGTGCCAGTAGTTCAGGACAGGGACTCAGGCCCCAGCATTTT.

Here the CDR3 reads CASSSTGLAGPSSYNEQFF. CDR3 nucleotides: TGTGCCAGCAGTTCAACGGGACTAGCGGGACCTAGCTCCTACAATGAGCAGTTCTTC. The J gene is TRBJ2-1, the V gene TRBV28; TRBD2 matches 13 bases. Germline loops: CDR1 MDHEN, CDR2 SYDVKM. With 4 bases clipped from V and 0 bases from J, the junction kept 9 bases outside the gene matches. The CDR3 runs 19 residues.

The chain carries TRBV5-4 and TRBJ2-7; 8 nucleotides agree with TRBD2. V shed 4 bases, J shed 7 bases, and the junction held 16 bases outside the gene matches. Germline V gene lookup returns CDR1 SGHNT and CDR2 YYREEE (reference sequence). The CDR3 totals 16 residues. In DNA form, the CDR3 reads TGTGCCAGCAGCCTCAGAGGGGGAGCGGGAGTAGAAGAGCAGTACTTC. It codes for CASSLRGGAGVEEQYF.

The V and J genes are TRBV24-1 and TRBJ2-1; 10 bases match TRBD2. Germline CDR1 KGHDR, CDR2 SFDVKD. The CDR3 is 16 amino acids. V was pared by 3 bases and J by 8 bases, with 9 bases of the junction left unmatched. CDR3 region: CATSDPSTSGKDEQFF. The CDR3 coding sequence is TGTGCCACCAGTGATCCTTCTACTAGCGGGAAGGATGAGCAGTTCTTC.

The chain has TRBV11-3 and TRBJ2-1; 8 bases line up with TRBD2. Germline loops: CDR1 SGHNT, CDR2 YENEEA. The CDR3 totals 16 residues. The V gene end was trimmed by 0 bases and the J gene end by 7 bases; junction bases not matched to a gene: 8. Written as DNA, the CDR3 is TGTGCCAGCAGCTTAGATCAGGCAGGACTAGCAAATGAGCAGTTCTTC. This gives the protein CASSLDQAGLANEQFF.

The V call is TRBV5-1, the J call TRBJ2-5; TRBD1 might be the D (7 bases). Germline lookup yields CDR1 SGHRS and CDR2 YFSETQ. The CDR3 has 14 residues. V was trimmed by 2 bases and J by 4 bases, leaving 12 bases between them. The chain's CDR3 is CASSFRQGGETQYF. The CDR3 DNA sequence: TGCGCCAGCAGCTTCCGGCAGGGGGGAGAGACCCAGTACTTC. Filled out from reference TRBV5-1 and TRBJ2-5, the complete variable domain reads KAGVTQTPRYLIKTRGQQVTLSCSPISGHRSVSWYQQTPGQGLQFLFEYFSETQRNKGNFPGRFSGRQFSNSRSEMNVSTLELGDSALYLCASSFRQGGETQYFGPGTRLLVL.

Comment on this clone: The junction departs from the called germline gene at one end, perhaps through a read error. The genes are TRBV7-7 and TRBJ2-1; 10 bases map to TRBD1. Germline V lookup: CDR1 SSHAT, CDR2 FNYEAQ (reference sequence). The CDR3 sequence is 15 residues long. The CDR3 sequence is CASSLGTGENNEQFF. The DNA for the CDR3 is TGTGCTAGCAGCTTGGGGACAGGGGAGAATAATGAGCAGTTCTTC.